These 25 T cell receptor beta chains share one sample of origin, sequenced in a study of Graves' ophthalmopathy and Graves' hyperthyroidism. TCR beta CDR3 amplification used RNA transcripts. The first-round RT-PCR employed HTBI primers together with the Qiagen OneStep RT-PCR kit. A multiplex PCR was then performed as the second round. From the multiplex PCR reads, TCRdb called clonotypes with MiXCR, one entry per CDR3 protein. The data hold roughly 1.1 million distinct CDR3 sequences, with about two fifths observed a single time. The sequenced sample was peripheral blood or thyroid tissue (not recorded which). Source of these receptors: an adult man with Graves' hyperthyroidism.

This clonotype came up many times. V gene TRBV5-5 combines with J gene TRBJ1-2; 7 bases line up with TRBD1. V lost 1 base and J lost 2; bases outside the gene matches: 5. The CDR3 is 15 amino acids. Germline CDR1 SGHKS, CDR2 YYEKEE (reference sequence). The CDR3 DNA sequence: TGTGCCAGCAGCTTGTCCGGGACAGTGAACTATGGCTACACCTTC. Its translation: CASSLSGTVNYGYTF.

With regard to this clonotype: This sequence may be a read error, since a much larger clone differs from it by one base. The chain is built from TRBV2 and TRBJ2-2; a possible D gene is TRBD2 (6 bases). Germline V gene sequence: CDR1 SNHLY, CDR2 FYNNEI. The CDR3 sequence is 15 residues long. The CDR3 is CATSGVVANTGEPFF. CDR3 DNA sequence: TGTGCCACCTCGGGGGTCGTCGCGAACACCGGGGAGCCGTTTTTT.

This clonotype came up many times. This chain uses TRBV7-8 with TRBJ1-1; D gene ambiguous. This CDR3 comprises 15 residues. Trimming removed 4 bases from V and 0 bases from J, with 12 bases in between. Germline lookup yields CDR1 SGHVS and CDR2 FQNEAQ. CDR3 residues: CASSSRTLMNTEAFF. The CDR3 nucleotides read TGTGCCAGCAGCTCCCGGACCCTCATGAACACTGAAGCTTTCTTT.

This clonotype was recorded at least ten times. The chain uses TRBV2 and TRBJ1-1, with D perhaps matching TRBD1 (5 bases). In germline, CDR1 is SNHLY, CDR2 FYNNEI. V lost 6 bases and J 2 bases, leaving 13 bases between the germline ends. CDR3 length: 14 residues. CDR3 bases: TGTGCCAGCAGCACGGGGGGGGGTAACACTGAAGCTTTCTTT. Amino acid sequence: CASSTGGGNTEAFF.

This clonotype was seen ten or more times. The V gene is TRBV5-1, the J gene TRBJ2-7; D gene uncertain. CDR1 is SGHRS, CDR2 YFSETQ, per germline. This CDR3 contains 12 residues. Trimming pared 3 bases from V and 4 bases from J, leaving 8 bases between. The CDR3 here is CASSSSLYEQYF. CDR3 DNA: TGCGCCAGCAGCTCGAGCCTGTACGAGCAGTACTTC.

This chain uses TRBV10-3 with TRBJ1-6, with D tentatively TRBD1 (5 bases). Trimming shortened V by 10 bases and J by 3 bases, and 22 bases separated the two germline ends. The germline gives CDR1 ENHRY, CDR2 SYGVKD. The CDR3 runs 17 residues. CDR3 DNA sequence: TGTGCCAGCGGGCCCATCCATCGGGGGATCTATAATTCACCCCTCCACTTT. This translates into CASGPIHRGIYNSPLHF.

This clonotype was counted between two and nine times. The chain has TRBV7-9 and TRBJ2-7, with D perhaps assigned TRBD1 or TRBD2 (5 bases each). This CDR3 is 15 amino acids long. Germline assignment: CDR1 SEHNR and CDR2 FQNEAQ (reference sequence). V was cut by 8 bases and J by 6 bases, with 23 bases left in between. This chain's CDR3 is CASAPPGSQGVEQYF. The CDR3 DNA is TGTGCCAGCGCCCCACCGGGATCCCAGGGCGTCGAGCAGTACTTC.

There are many counts of this clonotype. The gene calls are TRBV12-3 or TRBV12-4 and TRBJ1-1; 9 nucleotides align to TRBD1. V lost 4 bases, J lost 2 bases, and 5 bases stayed unmatched. The CDR3 length is 15 residues. The CDR3 DNA reads as TGTGCCAGCAGTTGGCCGGGACAGGGAAACACTGAAGCTTTCTTT. This encodes CASSWPGQGNTEAFF.

There are many counts of this clonotype. V is TRBV5-1 and J is TRBJ1-6; 9 bases agree with TRBD1. V was clipped by 4 bases and J by 7 bases; unmatched bases: 6. CDR3 size: 15 residues. Germline V CDR1 and CDR2: SGHRS, YFSETQ. The CDR3 loop is CASSPGQGVNSPLHF. CDR3 nucleotides: TGCGCCAGCAGCCCGGGACAGGGCGTCAATTCACCCCTCCACTTT.

The chain couples TRBV29-1 to TRBJ1-4; a weak D match, TRBD1 (6 bases). V was trimmed by 3 bases and J by 13 bases, leaving 18 bases between them. The germline V gene has CDR1 SQVTM and CDR2 ANQGSEA. This CDR3 region has 13 residues. In nucleotides, the CDR3 is TGCAGCGTTGAGTGGACAGCAAATGAGCTACTGTTTTTT. This translates into CSVEWTANELLFF.

The chain is built from TRBV7-2 and TRBJ1-5, with TRBD1 matching over 9 bases. Germline V gene sequence: CDR1 SGHTA, CDR2 FQGNSA. V gave up 7 bases and J gave up 7 bases; unmatched junction bases: 5. The CDR3 runs 13 residues. DNA for the CDR3: TGTGCCAGCACCAAGACAGGGGGACAGCCCCAGCATTTT. Its protein is CASTKTGGQPQHF.

The chain recombines TRBV4-1 with TRBJ2-7; 7 positions match TRBD2. The CDR3 is made up of 15 amino acids. The germline gives CDR1 MGHRA, CDR2 YSYEKL. The trim removed 1 base at V and 4 bases at J, leaving 7 bases unmatched. The CDR3 bases are TGCGCCAGCAGCCAAGTGGGGACTAAAAAATACGAGCAGTACTTC. Encoded protein: CASSQVGTKKYEQYF.

This clonotype was seen at least ten times. The chain joins TRBV7-9 to TRBJ2-7; D is undetermined. This CDR3 contains 12 residues. V was clipped by 2 bases and J by 4 bases, with 6 bases between them. Germline lookup yields CDR1 SEHNR and CDR2 FQNEAQ (reference sequence). The DNA of the CDR3 is TGTGCCAGCAGCTTATGGTTGTACGAGCAGTACTTC. It yields the protein CASSLWLYEQYF.

The table lists this clonotype with many counts. The chain carries TRBV7-2 and TRBJ2-6; 10 bases line up with TRBD1. This CDR3 has 17 amino acids. V shed 1 base and J 3 bases; nucleotides not matched to a gene: 3. Germline lookup yields CDR1 SGHTA and CDR2 FQGNSA. CDR3 sequence reads: CASSLGQGAGGANVLTF. The CDR3 DNA reads TGTGCCAGCAGCTTAGGACAGGGGGCAGGTGGGGCCAACGTCCTGACTTTC.

This clonotype was observed a few times. The chain joins TRBV20-1 to TRBJ1-5; D call uncertain. CDR1 and CDR2 from the germline V gene are DFQATT and SNEGSKA (reference sequence). The CDR3 is 16 residues long. With 3 bases removed from V and 0 bases from J, the gap between germline ends came to 15 bases. The CDR3 sequence is CSARGKGWYSNQPQHF. Written as DNA, the CDR3 is TGCAGTGCTAGGGGTAAAGGGTGGTATAGCAATCAGCCCCAGCATTTT.

J is TRBJ2-2 and V is TRBV7-7; TRBD1 agrees at 9 bases. V gave up 4 bases and J gave up 6 bases; unmatched junction bases: 12. Germline CDR1 and CDR2: SSHAT and FNYEAQ (reference sequence). The CDR3 runs to 17 residues. CDR3 sequence: CASSYNRDRVFAGELFF. In DNA, the CDR3 is TGTGCCAGCAGCTATAACCGGGACAGGGTATTCGCCGGGGAGCTGTTTTTT.

This clonotype was recorded a few times. This chain uses TRBV9 with TRBJ1-5, with 9 bases that match TRBD1. The CDR3 covers 15 residues. V shed 6 bases, J shed 4 bases, and the junction held 8 bases outside the gene matches. Germline lookup yields CDR1 SGDLS and CDR2 YYNGEE. The CDR3 region has the DNA TGTGCCAGCAAGAGGGGCGGACAGGGGAATCAGCCCCAGCATTTT. Translating it yields CASKRGGQGNQPQHF.

The chain combines TRBV12-3 or TRBV12-4 with TRBJ2-7, with D possibly being TRBD1 (6 bases). The CDR3 spans 12 residues. Trimming removed 4 bases at V and 9 bases at J, with 13 bases between. The CDR3 is CASSSLTGGQYF. The DNA of the CDR3 is TGTGCCAGCAGTTCCCTGACAGGCGGGCAGTACTTC.

This chain uses TRBV2 with TRBJ1-1, with TRBD1 as a possible D gene (5 bases). The V end lost 5 bases, the J end lost 5 bases, and 18 bases lay between the germline ends. CDR3 size: 15 residues. Germline-derived CDR1 and CDR2 are SNHLY and FYNNEI. In DNA, the CDR3 is TGTGCCAGCAGTTCTCCCCGGACAAGCAGGACTGAAGCTTTCTTT. Its translation: CASSSPRTSRTEAFF. Supplemented by reference TRBV2 and TRBJ1-1, the full variable domain reads EPEVTQTPSHQVTQMGQEVILRCVPISNHLYFYWYRQILGQKVEFLVSFYNNEISEKSEIFDDQFSVERPDGSNFTLKIRSTKLEDSAMYFCASSSPRTSRTEAFFGQGTRLTVV.

This clonotype appeared many times. The V gene is TRBV7-8, the J gene TRBJ2-7, with D possibly being TRBD2 (6 bases). V lost 1 base and J 4 bases, leaving 17 bases between the germline ends. CDR3 length equals 16 residues. The V gene's germline CDR1 is SGHVS and CDR2 FQNEAQ. The CDR3 spells CASSLGVRGNGYEQYF. CDR3 nucleotides: TGTGCCAGCAGCTTAGGAGTCCGGGGGAATGGATACGAGCAGTACTTC.

This clonotype has a count of ten or more. V and J are TRBV19 and TRBJ2-5; D is possibly TRBD2 (6 bases). Trimming left V 1 base short and J 2 bases short, with 11 bases between. The germline CDR1 and CDR2 sequences are LNHDA and SQIVND (reference sequence). The CDR3 has 15 amino acids. CDR3 sequence (DNA): TGTGCCAGTAGTATAGCGGGGGTGAGACAAGAGACCCAGTACTTC. Protein: CASSIAGVRQETQYF.

This clonotype was seen a few times. V is TRBV6-6 and J is TRBJ2-7, with TRBD2 matching 7 bases. V was clipped by 5 bases and J by 1 base; unmatched bases: 5. The CDR3 totals 14 residues. Germline CDR1 reads MNHNY; CDR2 reads SVGAGI (reference sequence). The CDR3 nucleotides read TGTGCCAGCAGTGAGCTAGCGGAGTCCTACGAGCAGTACTTC. Amino acid sequence: CASSELAESYEQYF.

This clonotype showed up just a few times. V gene TRBV10-3 combines with J gene TRBJ2-7; the match to TRBD1 covers 8 bases. CDR1 ENHRY and CDR2 SYGVKD come from the germline V gene. This CDR3 has 11 amino acids. V shed 10 bases, J shed 6 bases, and the junction held 5 bases outside the gene matches. As DNA, the CDR3 is TGTGCCACGACAGGGGCGGCCGAGCAGTACTTC. This codes for CATTGAAEQYF.

J is TRBJ2-7 and V is TRBV7-2, with a tentative D call TRBD2 (5 bases). CDR3 size: 13 residues. The V end was cut by 2 bases, the J end by 4 bases, with 9 bases between. CDR1 and CDR2 (germline): SGHTA, FQGNSA. DNA for the CDR3: TGTGCCAGCAGCTTAATCCGGGAATACGAGCAGTACTTC. Encoded protein: CASSLIREYEQYF.

V gene TRBV9 combines with J gene TRBJ2-7, with D unresolved. Germline-derived CDR1 and CDR2 are SGDLS and YYNGEE. Trimming pared 3 bases from V and 5 bases from J, leaving 18 bases between. The CDR3 consists of 15 residues. The CDR3 DNA reads TGTGCCAGCAGCGCCGGGCCACAACCTGGCCACGAGCAGTACTTC. Its translation: CASSAGPQPGHEQYF.